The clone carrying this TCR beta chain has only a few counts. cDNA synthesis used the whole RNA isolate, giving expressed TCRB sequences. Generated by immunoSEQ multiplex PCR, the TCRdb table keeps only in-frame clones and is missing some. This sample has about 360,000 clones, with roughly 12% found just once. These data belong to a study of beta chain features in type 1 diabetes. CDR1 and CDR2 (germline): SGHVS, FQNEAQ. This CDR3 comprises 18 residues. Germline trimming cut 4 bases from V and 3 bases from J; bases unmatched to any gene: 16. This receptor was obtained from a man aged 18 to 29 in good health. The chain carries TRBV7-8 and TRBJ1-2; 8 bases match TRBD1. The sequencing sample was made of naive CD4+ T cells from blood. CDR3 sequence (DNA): TGTGCCAGCAGCTCGAGTATCCTCAGGGGGCGTAAGGACTATGGCTACACCTTC. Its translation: CASSSSILRGRKDYGYTF.